The rows below give T cell receptor beta chains drawn from one sample of a study of CD8 T cells in ankylosing spondylitis. TCRdb used MiXCR to reprocess the 5' RACE reads, holding one entry per CDR3 protein. The table shows more than 400,000 distinct CDR3 sequences, with roughly 5% occurring only once. Sequencing was carried out using blood, either unsorted or a sorted T cell fraction (not recorded which). Source of these receptors: a male donor with ankylosing spondylitis. CDR3s include the opening cysteine and the closing phenylalanine or tryptophan. A D gene is named only where the DNA matches it firmly. A clone size is listed for some rows: how often the clone was seen (once, few, many), or a class if it is expanded.

TRBV4-2,many,TRBJ2-6,NA,17,TGTGCCAGCAGCCAAGATTCGGGGGGCTCGGGGGCCAACGTCCTGACTTTC,CASSQDSGGSGANVLTF
TRBV2,few,TRBJ1-5,NA,14,TGTGCCAGCAGTGACGGCCTTAGCAATCAGCCCCAGCATTTT,CASSDGLSNQPQHF
TRBV20-1,many,TRBJ1-6,NA,15,TGCAGTGGCATGCACGGGGCCAGCTATAATTCACCCCTCCACTTT,CSGMHGASYNSPLHF
TRBV5-1,many,TRBJ2-3,TRBD2,17,TGCGCCAGCAGCTTCTATCCTACTAGCGGCCGCACAGATACGCAGTATTTT,CASSFYPTSGRTDTQYF
TRBV7-2,many,TRBJ2-5,NA,14,TGTGCCAGCAGCCCTCGAAGGGAGGAAGAGACCCAGTACTTC,CASSPRREEETQYF
TRBV28,many,TRBJ2-4,TRBD1,13,TGTGCCAGCAGTTTTAGGACAGGGAACATTCAGTACTTC,CASSFRTGNIQYF
TRBV29-1,many,TRBJ2-7,TRBD2,11,TGCAGCGTCGGGGGGGGAGACGAGCAGTACTTC,CSVGGGDEQYF
TRBV12-3/TRBV12-4,many,TRBJ2-1,NA,13,TGTGCCAGCAGTGGAACTAGGGGCAATGAGCAGTTCTTC,CASSGTRGNEQFF
TRBV10-3,many,TRBJ1-2,NA,14,TGTGCCATCAGTGAGTTGGCGAGAAACTATGGCTACACCTTC,CAISELARNYGYTF
TRBV20-1,many,TRBJ1-1,NA,12,TGCAGTGCTAGACGACTGAACACTGAAGCTTTCTTT,CSARRLNTEAFF
TRBV29-1,many,TRBJ1-1,NA,11,TGCAGCGTTGATGACCAGGCTGAAGCTTTCTTT,CSVDDQAEAFF
TRBV2,few,TRBJ2-5,NA,15,TGTGCCAGCAGTATGATTTCTAGCGCCCAAGAGACCCAGTACTTC,CASSMISSAQETQYF
TRBV7-2,many,TRBJ2-1,TRBD2,15,TGTGCCAGCACCTCCGAAGCGGGAGTGGAGAATGAGCAGTTCTTC,CASTSEAGVENEQFF
TRBV4-3,many,TRBJ1-6,NA,16,TGCGCCAGCAGCCAAGTGGCCGGTTTCCATAATTCACCCCTCCACTTT,CASSQVAGFHNSPLHF
TRBV27,many,TRBJ1-6,NA,15,TGTGCCAGCTCCCTCGGGAGATCCTATAATTCACCCCTCCACTTT,CASSLGRSYNSPLHF
TRBV13,many,TRBJ2-3,NA,16,TGTGCCAGCAGCTTAGGGGGACTTTTTGGCACAGATACGCAGTATTTT,CASSLGGLFGTDTQYF
TRBV7-2,many,TRBJ2-7,NA,14,TGTGCCAGCGGTGGGGGCGTTGGGACTTACGAGCAGTACTTC,CASGGGVGTYEQYF
TRBV28,many,TRBJ2-1,NA,17,TGTGCCAGCAGTTCGTCACTCCAACAGGGCGGCCACAATGAGCAGTTCTTC,CASSSSLQQGGHNEQFF
TRBV7-9,NA,TRBJ2-1,NA,13,TGTGCCAGCCGACCAGTTCTTATCGTGGAGCAGTTCTTC,CASRPVLIVEQFF
TRBV28,many,TRBJ2-2,TRBD1,17,TGTGCCAGCAGTCCTACGCCGGGACAGTCTTACACCGGGGAGCTGTTTTTT,CASSPTPGQSYTGELFF
TRBV4-3,many,TRBJ1-1,TRBD1,16,TGCGCCAGCAGCCAATCGGGGGACAGGGATAACACTGAAGCTTTCTTT,CASSQSGDRDNTEAFF
TRBV29-1,many,TRBJ1-1,NA,14,TGCAGCGTTGAATCTTTAGGGACTCAAGGTGAAGCTTTCTTT,CSVESLGTQGEAFF
TRBV12-3/TRBV12-4,many,TRBJ1-2,NA,17,TGTGCCAGCAGCAAGTCCGGGACACCCTTTACTAACTATGGCTACACCTTC,CASSKSGTPFTNYGYTF
TRBV15,many,TRBJ2-2,NA,16,TGTGCCACCAGCAGAGAAGGAGGGACGAACACCGGGGAGCTGTTTTTT,CATSREGGTNTGELFF
TRBV10-3,many,TRBJ2-5,NA,13,TGTGCCATCAGTGTAGGTCAGGGGGAGACCCAGTACTTC,CAISVGQGETQYF
TRBV28,many,TRBJ1-2,TRBD1,12,TGTGCCAGCAGTACAGGGGGCTGGGGCTACACCTTC,CASSTGGWGYTF
TRBV29-1,many,TRBJ2-7,TRBD2,16,TGCAGCGTGAGTAGATCTGGGACTAGCGAGGCCTACGAGCAGTACTTC,CSVSRSGTSEAYEQYF
TRBV10-3,many,TRBJ2-1,TRBD2,14,TGTGCCATCAGTGAGACTAGCGGGTACAATGAGCAGTTCTTC,CAISETSGYNEQFF
TRBV9,many,TRBJ2-1,NA,15,TGTGCCAGCAGCGTAGTTCCGGGGAACTACAATGAGCAGTTCTTC,CASSVVPGNYNEQFF
TRBV28,many,TRBJ2-1,NA,13,TGTGCCAGCAGTCCGCGGGTGTACAATGAGCAGTTCTTC,CASSPRVYNEQFF
TRBV29-1,many,TRBJ1-4,TRBD1,14,TGCAGCGTTGAGGACAGGTCCGGGGCTGAAAAACTGTTTTTT,CSVEDRSGAEKLFF
TRBV4-3,many,TRBJ1-6,NA,15,TGCGCCAGCAGCCAAGAGTCCCTCCTGAGGTCACCCCTCCACTTT,CASSQESLLRSPLHF
TRBV29-1,many,TRBJ2-1,TRBD2,15,TGCAGCGTTGAAAGAGGTCTAGCGGGAGTCACTGAGCAGTTCTTC,CSVERGLAGVTEQFF
TRBV20-1,many,TRBJ1-1,NA,12,TGCAGTGCACTCGGGCCGAACACTGAAGCTTTCTTT,CSALGPNTEAFF
TRBV5-1,many,TRBJ2-1,NA,14,TGCGCCAGCAGGCCACCGGACAGTCCAAATGAGCAGTTCTTC,CASRPPDSPNEQFF
TRBV12-3/TRBV12-4,many,TRBJ1-3,NA,13,NA,CASRVGTGNIVDF
TRBV10-3,many,TRBJ2-2,NA,13,TGTGCCATCAGTGTACGAACCACCGGGGAGCTGTTTTTT,CAISVRTTGELFF
TRBV5-1,many,TRBJ2-5,NA,13,TGCGCCAGCAGCTTAGGGTTTCGGGAGACCCAGTACTTC,CASSLGFRETQYF
TRBV21-1,many,TRBJ2-2,NA,17,TGTGCCAGCAGCAAAGTGACAGGAGTTAAGAACACCGGGGAGCTGTTTTTT,CASSKVTGVKNTGELFF
TRBV15,many,TRBJ1-2,NA,16,TGTGCCACCAGCACTGAGTCAGGGATCCTGAACTATGGCTACACCTTC,CATSTESGILNYGYTF
TRBV6-2/TRBV6-3,many,TRBJ1-2,NA,13,TGTGCCAGCAGTTACGCGGATAACTATGGCTACACCTTC,CASSYADNYGYTF
TRBV5-1,many,TRBJ1-4,TRBD1,15,TGCGCCAGCAGCTTGGGGACAGGGGGCAGCGAAAAACTGTTTTTT,CASSLGTGGSEKLFF
TRBV11-2,many,TRBJ1-3,NA,18,TGTGCCAGCAGCTTAGTTCACAGGGAAGCATACTCTGGAAACACCATATATTTT,CASSLVHREAYSGNTIYF
TRBV20-1,many,TRBJ1-2,NA,13,TGCAGTGCTAGAGTTCGTGTGGGGGCCGGCTACACCTTC,CSARVRVGAGYTF
TRBV27,many,TRBJ2-3,TRBD1,17,TGTGCCAGCAGTTTATCCGTGGACAGGCTCAACACAGATACGCAGTATTTT,CASSLSVDRLNTDTQYF
TRBV6-2/TRBV6-3,many,TRBJ2-7,TRBD1,14,TGTGCCAGCAGGAGGACAGGGGTTACCTCCGAGCAGTACTTC,CASRRTGVTSEQYF
TRBV9,many,TRBJ2-1,NA,12,TGTGCCAGCAGCGCAGGGACGGCACGGACGTTCTTC,CASSAGTARTFF
TRBV10-3,many,TRBJ1-1,NA,14,TGTGCCATCAGTACAAAGGGGGGTGACACTGAAGCTTTCTTT,CAISTKGGDTEAFF
TRBV11-3,NA,TRBJ2-7,NA,14,TGTGCCAGCAGCTTAGTGTACGAGGCCTACGAGCAGTACTTC,CASSLVYEAYEQYF
TRBV29-1,few,TRBJ2-7,NA,13,TGCAGCGTTCTAGCAGGGGCCACCTACGAGCAGTACTTC,CSVLAGATYEQYF
TRBV6-2/TRBV6-3,many,TRBJ2-3,NA,18,TGTGCCAGCAGACCGGACTACGCCGGGGCGGATCTCACAGATACGCAGTATTTT,CASRPDYAGADLTDTQYF
TRBV5-5,many,TRBJ2-3,NA,12,TGTGCCAGCAGCTATTATACAGATACGCAGTATTTT,CASSYYTDTQYF
TRBV10-3,many,TRBJ2-3,TRBD1,12,TGTGCCATCAGTGAGAAGGGGGCCACGCAGTATTTT,CAISEKGATQYF
TRBV18,many,TRBJ1-5,NA,15,TGTGCCAGCTCACCACAAAGCCAGCCCAATCAGCCCCAGCATTTT,CASSPQSQPNQPQHF
TRBV20-1,NA,TRBJ2-2,TRBD2,18,TGCAGTGCTAGAGATGGACTAGCGGGGGCTGGGAACACCGGGGAGCTGTTTTTT,CSARDGLAGAGNTGELFF
TRBV7-2,many,TRBJ1-2,NA,13,TGTGCCAGCAGTAAAGGACCTTATGAGGGCTACACCTTC,CASSKGPYEGYTF
TRBV20-1,many,TRBJ2-5,TRBD2,15,TGCAGTGCTAGGCCCCTAGCGGGAGAAAGAGAGACCCAGTACTTC,CSARPLAGERETQYF